The 2 T cell receptor beta chains below come from one sample, sequenced in a study of control samples from healthy donors and cancer patients. Generated by immunoSEQ multiplex PCR, the TCRdb table keeps only in-frame clones and is missing some. The table shows 100,000 to 150,000 clones, with around 92% occurring only once. The specimen was PBMCs. These receptors originate from a man older than 75 with head and neck cancer.

The DNA for the CDR3 is TGTGCCAGCAGGTCAGAGTCAGTTGAGACCCAGTACTTC. It translates to CASRSESVETQYF. The chain recombines TRBV2 with TRBJ2-5; D gene uncertain. CDR3 length equals 13 residues. Germline CDR1 SNHLY, CDR2 FYNNEI. V was pared by 6 bases and J by 5 bases, with 13 bases between. Full variable domain (rest looked up from reference TRBV2 and TRBJ2-5): EPEVTQTPSHQVTQMGQEVILRCVPISNHLYFYWYRQILGQKVEFLVSFYNNEISEKSEIFDDQFSVERPDGSNFTLKIRSTKLEDSAMYFCASRSESVETQYFGPGTRLLVL.

The chain carries TRBV7-8 and TRBJ1-6; D call uncertain. In germline, CDR1 is SGHVS, CDR2 FQNEAQ. The CDR3 extends over 14 amino acids. The V gene lost 3 bases and the J gene lost 7 bases, with 10 bases spanning the gap. This chain's CDR3 is CASSFSVENSPLHF. CDR3 sequence (DNA): TGTGCCAGCAGCTTCAGCGTTGAGAATTCACCCCTCCACTTT. Based on the CDR3 plus reference TRBV7-8 and TRBJ1-6, the full variable domain is GAGVSQSPRYKVAKRGQDVALRCDPISGHVSLFWYQQALGQGPEFLTYFQNEAQLDKSGLPSDRFFAERPEGSVSTLKIQRTQQEDSAVYLCASSFSVENSPLHFGNGTRLTVT.